Here is one T cell receptor (beta chain) with its context. Its target is unknown. TCRdb ran MiXCR on the 5' RACE reads and lists one entry per CDR3 protein. The sample has 200,000 to 300,000 distinct CDR3 sequences, around 6.7% seen once. This sample was taken from a study of T cells after yellow fever vaccination. CDR1 is SGHRS, CDR2 YFSETQ, per germline. The CDR3 is made up of 14 amino acids. Trimming removed 4 bases from V and 9 bases from J; junction bases left unmatched: 5. General study findings and limits: On re-exposure, the response was weaker but peaked faster, at day 5 versus 15. Bulk-population clonotypes that are abundant could appear as contaminants in FACS-sorted repertoires.

The chain couples TRBV5-1 to TRBJ2-1; 12 positions agree with TRBD1. Sequencing was performed on CD4+ T cells sorted from PBMCs, taken on the day of the yellow fever booster vaccination. This clonotype was obtained from a man aged 30-40 years who received the YFV17D yellow fever vaccine. CDR3 sequence (DNA): TGCGCCAGCAGCCCCGGGACAGGGGGCGGTGAGCAGTTCTTC. This codes for CASSPGTGGGEQFF. The full variable domain, rest sourced from reference TRBV5-1 and TRBJ2-1, is KAGVTQTPRYLIKTRGQQVTLSCSPISGHRSVSWYQQTPGQGLQFLFEYFSETQRNKGNFPGRFSGRQFSNSRSEMNVSTLELGDSALYLCASSPGTGGGEQFFGPGTRLTVL.